The 17 T cell receptor beta chains in this list originate from one sample, sequenced in a study of cytomegalovirus exposure and HLA in healthy donors. A multiplex PCR was run with 60 Vbeta primers and 13 Jbeta primers. This table comes from immunoSEQ multiplex PCR, and its TCRdb copy is limited to in-frame clones, with some not included. This repertoire includes fewer than 110,000 clones. What was sequenced was PBMCs. These receptors originate from a man between 40 and 49 years old in good health and CMV-seronegative.

The chain links TRBV6-1 to TRBJ1-1; tentatively, D is TRBD1 (6 bases). Trimming took off 2 bases at V and 1 base at J, with 14 bases between the two ends. CDR3 length: 16 residues. Germline V gene lookup returns CDR1 MNHNS and CDR2 SASEGT. Here the CDR3 DNA reads TGTGCCAGCAGTGAATCGTGGACAGCCACGAACACTGAAGCTTTCTTT. Protein product: CASSESWTATNTEAFF.

This chain connects TRBV5-6 to TRBJ2-7; TRBD2 matches at 8 bases. The CDR3 has 14 amino acids. V shed 0 bases, J shed 3 bases, and the junction held 2 bases outside the gene matches. Germline assignment: CDR1 SGHDT and CDR2 YYEEEE. This chain's CDR3 is CASSLGTSFYEQYF. The CDR3 nucleotides are TGTGCCAGCAGCTTGGGGACTAGCTTCTACGAGCAGTACTTC.

The chain uses TRBV18 and TRBJ2-7; D unresolved. V lost 2 bases, J lost 0 bases, and 5 bases lay in between. CDR1 is KGHSH and CDR2 is LQKENI in the germline V gene. The length of the CDR3 is 13 residues. CDR3 in DNA: TGTGCCAGCTCACCAACAAGCTCCTACGAGCAGTACTTC. It translates to CASSPTSSYEQYF.

The chain employs TRBV13 and TRBJ1-1, with 10 positions matching TRBD1. This CDR3 has 12 residues. V was pared by 5 bases and J by 11 bases, with 5 bases of the junction left unmatched. CDR1 is PRHDT and CDR2 is FYEKMQ in the germline V gene (reference sequence). The CDR3, as DNA: TGTGCCAGCAGCCCACGGACAGGGGGGGCTTTCTTT. It translates to CASSPRTGGAFF.

The rearrangement uses TRBV5-1 and TRBJ2-5, with 7 bases that match TRBD1. The germline V gene encodes CDR1 SGHRS and CDR2 YFSETQ. This CDR3 comprises 16 residues. V shed 0 bases and J 1 base; nucleotides not matched to a gene: 6. CDR3 loop: CASSLGTGVGQETQYF. The CDR3 DNA reads TGCGCCAGCAGCTTGGGAACAGGGGTGGGCCAAGAGACCCAGTACTTC.

V gene TRBV29-1 combines with J gene TRBJ1-2, with 8 bases lining up with TRBD1. The CDR3 length is 13 residues. V trimming: 4 bases; J trimming: 1 base; junction bases outside the gene matches: 2. Per the germline V gene, CDR1 is SQVTM and CDR2 is ANQGSEA. CDR3 loop: CSVGDRGNYGYTF. The CDR3 DNA is TGCAGCGTTGGTGACAGGGGTAACTATGGCTACACCTTC. Full variable domain (rest looked up from reference TRBV29-1 and TRBJ1-2): SAVISQKPSRDICQRGTSLTIQCQVDSQVTMMFWYRQQPGQSLTLIATANQGSEATYESGFVIDKFPISRPNLTFSTLTVSNMSPEDSSIYLCSVGDRGNYGYTFGSGTRLTVV.

The chain recombines TRBV7-9 with TRBJ2-2; TRBD2 matches 11 bases. The CDR3 has 16 amino acids. The V gene's germline CDR1 is SEHNR and CDR2 FQNEAQ (reference sequence). J gave up 6 bases and V 3 bases, and 6 bases lay outside the gene matches. The CDR3 DNA is TGTGCCAGCAGCTTCGGGACTAGCGGTTTTTCCGGGGAGCTGTTTTTT. This translates into CASSFGTSGFSGELFF.

The chain couples TRBV28 to TRBJ2-1; 11 nucleotides align to TRBD1. This CDR3 contains 16 residues. Germline CDR1 and CDR2: MDHEN and SYDVKM. V shed 4 bases and J 11 bases; nucleotides not matched to a gene: 13. The chain's CDR3 is CASSSPGTGGRDKQFF. The CDR3 nucleotides read TGTGCCAGCAGTTCTCCCGGGACAGGGGGGCGCGACAAGCAGTTCTTC.

The chain combines TRBV2 with TRBJ2-3; possible D gene TRBD2, 6 bases. Germline-derived CDR1 and CDR2 are SNHLY and FYNNEI. The V and J ends lost 3 bases and 4 bases respectively, with 11 bases between them. This CDR3 has 14 residues. The CDR3 here is CASSENGSPDTQYF. CDR3 DNA sequence: TGTGCCAGCAGTGAGAACGGGAGCCCAGATACGCAGTATTTT.

The chain joins TRBV6-1 to TRBJ2-7, with D perhaps matching TRBD1 (5 bases). V was pared by 8 bases and J by 3 bases, with 20 bases between. This CDR3 is 15 amino acids long. Germline-derived CDR1 and CDR2 are MNHNS and SASEGT. In DNA form, the CDR3 reads TGTGCCAGCGGGGCCGTAACAGTTTCCCTCTACGAGCAGTACTTC. It encodes CASGAVTVSLYEQYF.

The rearrangement uses TRBV2 and TRBJ2-7; 10 bases line up with TRBD2. Per the germline V gene, CDR1 is SNHLY and CDR2 is FYNNEI. The CDR3 contains 17 residues. V dropped 1 base and J dropped 7; count of bases not matched to a gene: 13. This CDR3 is CASSEVKLAGANWEQYF. The CDR3 DNA is TGTGCCAGCAGTGAAGTCAAGCTAGCGGGAGCCAATTGGGAGCAGTACTTC.

The CDR3 protein is CASSQERQGARGYTF. CDR3 DNA sequence: TGCGCCAGCAGCCAAGAACGACAGGGGGCGCGCGGCTACACCTTC. The chain joins TRBV4-3 to TRBJ1-2, with 10 positions matching TRBD1. Germline V gene lookup returns CDR1 LGHNA and CDR2 YSLEER. With 0 bases clipped from V and 8 bases from J, the junction kept 6 bases outside the gene matches. This CDR3 contains 15 residues.

The chain couples TRBV6-5 to TRBJ1-5; D is perhaps TRBD1 (6 bases). The germline V gene encodes CDR1 MNHEY and CDR2 SVGAGI. CDR3 length: 14 amino acids. V lost 6 bases, J lost 1 base, and 10 bases lay in between. The CDR3 sequence: CASRQGSSNQPQHF. The CDR3 coding sequence is TGTGCCAGCAGACAGGGATCGAGCAATCAGCCCCAGCATTTT.

This chain connects TRBV18 to TRBJ2-7; possible D gene TRBD2, 6 bases. This CDR3 has 15 residues. Per the germline V gene, CDR1 is KGHSH and CDR2 is LQKENI. With 4 bases removed from V and 2 bases from J, the gap between germline ends came to 15 bases. The CDR3: CASSHSRDSPYEQYF. CDR3 nucleotide sequence: TGTGCCAGCTCACATTCCCGGGACTCACCCTACGAGCAGTACTTC.

The chain links TRBV15 to TRBJ2-7; 12 bases are a match to TRBD1. Germline lookup yields CDR1 LNHNV and CDR2 YYDKDF (reference sequence). V trimming: 3 bases; J trimming: 2 bases; junction bases outside the gene matches: 2. This CDR3 comprises 15 residues. This CDR3 reads CATSRGQGAAYEQYF. The CDR3 DNA is TGTGCCACCAGCAGGGGACAGGGGGCGGCCTACGAGCAGTACTTC.

This chain uses TRBV6-5 with TRBJ1-5; TRBD1 matches at 7 bases. This CDR3 is 15 amino acids long. V lost 0 bases and J lost 4; bases outside the gene matches: 3. CDR1 and CDR2 from the germline V gene are MNHEY and SVGAGI. The CDR3 loop reads CASSYSRQGNQPQHF. The CDR3 nucleotides read TGTGCCAGCAGTTACTCCAGACAGGGAAATCAGCCCCAGCATTTT.

The chain recombines TRBV30 with TRBJ1-1; TRBD1 matches 8 bases. Germline V gene sequence: CDR1 GTSNPN, CDR2 SVGIG (reference sequence). Trimming removed 2 bases from V and 0 bases from J; junction bases left unmatched: 5. The CDR3 covers 15 residues. The CDR3 loop is CAWSRTGPLNTEAFF. The CDR3 bases are TGTGCCTGGAGTAGGACAGGGCCCCTGAACACTGAAGCTTTCTTT.